This is a list of T cell receptor beta chains from one sample in a study of T cells in tumors after PD-1 blockade. Here immunoSEQ multiplex PCR was the method, and the copy in TCRdb shows in-frame clones only, minus some. Of tens of thousands of clones in the sample, less than 85% are singletons; the top ten hold around 5%. Sequenced material: PBMCs, taken after anti-PD-1 treatment. Source of these receptors: a human donor with basal cell carcinoma. Both conserved end residues are part of each CDR3. D genes are given only for firm matches. Clone size, where shown, is once, few, many, or a class for clones that have expanded.

size | D | J | V | DNA | CDR3
NA | NA | TRBJ2-7 | TRBV6-5 | TGTGCCAGCAGGGGGCAGGGGAGCACCTACGAGCAGTACTTC | CASRGQGSTYEQYF
NA | NA | TRBJ2-2 | TRBV14 | TGTGCCAGCAGCCACCCAACAGGGATCGGGGAGCTGTTTTTT | CASSHPTGIGELFF
NA | TRBD1 | TRBJ1-2 | TRBV4-1 | TGCGCCAGCAGCCAAGACTACGGACAGGGACTAAACTATGGCTACACCTTC | CASSQDYGQGLNYGYTF
NA | NA | TRBJ2-5 | TRBV27 | TGTGCCAGCACAATCTCAGGGAGTTTGGGTAGAGGAGAGACCCAGTACTTC | CASTISGSLGRGETQYF
NA | NA | TRBJ2-3 | TRBV6-5 | TGTGCCAGCAGGGACAGCACAGATACGCAGTATTTT | CASRDSTDTQYF
NA | TRBD2 | TRBJ2-1 | TRBV5-6 | TGTGCCAGCAGCCCCACACTAGCGGTGGATGAGCAGTTCTTC | CASSPTLAVDEQFF
NA | NA | TRBJ1-5 | TRBV10-3 | TGTGCCATCAGTGAGTCGGGCAGCAATCAGCCCCAGCATTTT | CAISESGSNQPQHF
NA | NA | TRBJ1-3 | TRBV18 | TGTGCCAGCTCAGGGGCCAGTTTGAGCTCTGGAAACACCATATATTTT | CASSGASLSSGNTIYF
NA | NA | TRBJ1-2 | TRBV30 | TGTGCCTGGAGTCTGGGCAGGGAGGGCTATGGCTACACCTTC | CAWSLGREGYGYTF
NA | NA | TRBJ2-7 | TRBV4-1 | TGCGCCAGCAGCCCGACAGGCCAGGGGTCCCACGAGCAGTACTTC | CASSPTGQGSHEQYF
NA | NA | TRBJ1-3 | TRBV6-5 | TGTGCCAGCAGTATGGACCAGGCCTCTGGAAACACCATATATTTT | CASSMDQASGNTIYF
NA | TRBD1 | TRBJ1-3 | TRBV7-8 | TGTGCCAGCAGCTTAGGGGGACAGGGGGCTGGAAACACCATATATTTT | CASSLGGQGAGNTIYF
NA | NA | TRBJ2-7 | TRBV2 | TGTGCCAGCGCAATCCTCGGTCTGGGGATTTCCGCCGAGCAGTACTTC | CASAILGLGISAEQYF
NA | TRBD2 | TRBJ2-3 | TRBV7-9 | TGTGCCAGCAGCTTAGGTACTAGCGGATCCACAGATACGCAGTATTTT | CASSLGTSGSTDTQYF
NA | TRBD1 | TRBJ1-2 | TRBV28 | TGTGCCAGCAGCACCGGGACAGGGTATGGCTACACCTTC | CASSTGTGYGYTF
NA | TRBD2 | TRBJ2-5 | TRBV10-3 | TGTGCCATCAGTGTGAGAGCGGGGTCGGCCCAAGAGACCCAGTACTTC | CAISVRAGSAQETQYF
NA | TRBD1 | TRBJ2-4 | TRBV7-8 | TGTGCCAGCAGCTTAGGAGGAGACAGGGTCAAAAACATTCAGTACTTC | CASSLGGDRVKNIQYF
NA | NA | TRBJ2-6 | TRBV27 | TGTGCCAGCAGCCCGGCGGGGGCCAACGTCCTGACTTTC | CASSPAGANVLTF
NA | NA | TRBJ1-2 | TRBV19 | TGTGCCAGTAGCCACCGGGGGGTTGACTATGGCTACACCTTC | CASSHRGVDYGYTF
NA | TRBD2 | TRBJ2-7 | TRBV6-6 | TGTGCCAGCAGTCCCTTCGGGACTAGCGGGGGGGCCCCCTACGAGCAGTACTTC | CASSPFGTSGGAPYEQYF
NA | TRBD1 | TRBJ2-1 | TRBV19 | TGTGCCAGTAGGCCTTCCGGGACAGCTACCTACAATGAGCAGTTCTTC | CASRPSGTATYNEQFF
NA | NA | TRBJ2-7 | TRBV19 | TGTGCCAGTAGGAGGAGTTGGGAAAGCTCCTACGAGCAGTACTTC | CASRRSWESSYEQYF
NA | NA | TRBJ1-1 | TRBV30 | TGTGCCTGGAGTGTACAGGTGGGGAACACTGAAGCTTTCTTT | CAWSVQVGNTEAFF
NA | NA | TRBJ1-6 | TRBV2 | TGTGCCAGCAAGGGGTTTAATTCACCCCTCCACTTT | CASKGFNSPLHF
once | TRBD1 | TRBJ1-2 | TRBV4-1 | TGCGCCAGCAGCACGCAACAGGGGGCGATGGGCTATGGCTACACCTTC | CASSTQQGAMGYGYTF
NA | TRBD1 | TRBJ1-1 | TRBV5-1 | TGCGCCAGCAGATCAAGGACAGGGCTGAACACTGAAGCTTTCTTT | CASRSRTGLNTEAFF
NA | NA | TRBJ1-4 | TRBV7-9 | TGTGCCAGCAGCTTAGGAGGCGTGAGAGGGGAAAAACTGTTTTTT | CASSLGGVRGEKLFF
once | NA | TRBJ1-2 | TRBV5-6 | TGTGCCAGCAGAACAGGGAACCCTAACTATGGCTACACCTTC | CASRTGNPNYGYTF
few | TRBD1 | TRBJ1-1 | TRBV29-1 | TGCAGCGTTCTTTCCGCTGACAGGGGAGCAACTGAAGCTTTCTTT | CSVLSADRGATEAFF
NA | TRBD1 | TRBJ2-3 | TRBV7-9 | TGTGCCAGCAGCTTAGGGACAGGGGGGTCAGATACGCAGTATTTT | CASSLGTGGSDTQYF
NA | NA | TRBJ2-1 | TRBV18 | TGTGCCAGCGCCCCGGGAAGGTACAATGAGCAGTTCTTC | CASAPGRYNEQFF
NA | TRBD1 | TRBJ2-7 | TRBV29-1 | TGCAGCGTTGGCTTGGTGGACAGGGGGCTTGGGGAGCAGTACTTC | CSVGLVDRGLGEQYF
NA | TRBD1 | TRBJ2-7 | TRBV3-1/TRBV3-2 | TGTGCCAGCAGCCACCGGGACAGGAGTGGGTACGAGCAGTACTTC | CASSHRDRSGYEQYF
NA | NA | TRBJ2-1 | TRBV6-6 | TGTGCCAGCAGTTATGCCGGGGGCTTAAACAATGAGCAGTTCTTC | CASSYAGGLNNEQFF
NA | NA | TRBJ1-3 | TRBV27 | TGTGCCAGCTCAGGAGAAAAATCTGGAAACACCATATATTTT | CASSGEKSGNTIYF
few | NA | TRBJ2-5 | TRBV30 | TGTGCCTGGGGCTGGGGAGAGACCCAGTACTTC | CAWGWGETQYF
NA | TRBD1 | TRBJ2-1 | TRBV9 | TGTGCCAGCAGCGACACAGGGGGCATGTACAATGAGCAGTTCTTC | CASSDTGGMYNEQFF
few | NA | TRBJ2-7 | TRBV6-6 | TGTGCCAGCAGCTCGGGGCGTGGCGAGCAGTACTTC | CASSSGRGEQYF
few | TRBD1 | TRBJ1-2 | TRBV3-1/TRBV3-2 | TGTGCCAGCAGCCAACGCCGGACAGGGGGTTTTGGCTACACCTTC | CASSQRRTGGFGYTF
NA | TRBD1 | TRBJ1-5 | TRBV5-6 | TGTGCCAGCAGCTTGCAGGGGGTTGGCAATCAGCCCCAGCATTTT | CASSLQGVGNQPQHF
NA | NA | TRBJ2-3 | TRBV27 | TGTGCCAGCAGTCTCTATCCCCAGGGGTTAGATACGCAGTATTTT | CASSLYPQGLDTQYF
NA | TRBD2 | TRBJ2-3 | TRBV6-2/TRBV6-3 | TGTGCCAGCAGTTACTCAACGGGGGGGCCTAGAGTTACGCAGTATTTT | CASSYSTGGPRVTQYF
NA | NA | TRBJ1-1 | TRBV28 | TGTGCCAGCAGTTTAGTCCAAGGGGTAGCTTTCTTT | CASSLVQGVAFF
NA | NA | TRBJ2-1 | TRBV11-3 | TGTGCCAGCAGTTCCGGACAGAGCTCCTACAATGAGCAGTTCTTC | CASSSGQSSYNEQFF
NA | NA | TRBJ2-1 | TRBV6-5 | TGTGCCAGCGCTCAGGGGACCCTTTACAATGAGCAGTTCTTC | CASAQGTLYNEQFF
NA | NA | TRBJ2-7 | TRBV15 | TGTGCCACCAGCAGAGATCAAAGGATGGGCGAGCAGTACTTC | CATSRDQRMGEQYF
NA | NA | TRBJ1-6 | TRBV3-1/TRBV3-2 | TGTGCCAGCAGCCAAGCCACCTATAATTCACCCCTCCACTTT | CASSQATYNSPLHF
NA | NA | TRBJ1-3 | TRBV6-1 | TGTGCCAGCAGTGAGGGGGGCGGCCTCTCTGGAAACACCATATATTTT | CASSEGGGLSGNTIYF
NA | NA | TRBJ1-3 | TRBV12-3/TRBV12-4 | TGTGCCAGCGCACCCACCACTGGAAACACCATATATTTT | CASAPTTGNTIYF
NA | NA | TRBJ2-7 | TRBV30 | TGTGCCTGGAGTCTATCCTACGAGCAGTACTTC | CAWSLSYEQYF
NA | NA | TRBJ2-1 | TRBV2 | TGTGCCAGCAGTGGTTGGAATGAGCAGTTCTTC | CASSGWNEQFF
NA | NA | TRBJ2-2 | TRBV19 | TGTGCCAGCCATCCCTCCCAGGGGAACACCGGGGAGCTGTTTTTT | CASHPSQGNTGELFF
NA | NA | TRBJ2-3 | TRBV9 | TGTGCCAGCAGCGCCTTAAGCACAGATACGCAGTATTTT | CASSALSTDTQYF
NA | NA | TRBJ2-1 | TRBV12-3/TRBV12-4 | TGTGCCAGCACCCTATATAATGAGCAGTTCTTC | CASTLYNEQFF
NA | NA | TRBJ1-4 | TRBV9 | TGTGCCAGCAGCGACAGAAGCGGTTATGAAAAACTGTTTTTT | CASSDRSGYEKLFF